This record concerns one T cell receptor (beta chain) sequence. Here immunoSEQ multiplex PCR was the method, and the copy in TCRdb shows in-frame clones only, minus some. The sample has approximately 420,000 clones, roughly nine tenths seen once. The sample originates from a study of Ad26.COV2.S vaccination and SARS-CoV-2 variants. Sample treatment: some 20 received Ad26.COV2.S at low or high dose, single or two shots; about 5 received placebo; per-sample allocation not given. Sample collection was performed on day 63 after the first vaccine or placebo injection. A Boston donor was an adult aged 18-55 years. V lost 1 base and J 2 bases, leaving 8 bases between the germline ends. Germline V gives CDR1 LGHNA, CDR2 YSLEER. The CDR3 is 14 residues long.

The specimen comprised peripheral blood, sampled in a trial of Ad26.COV2.S vaccine versus placebo. The TCR originated in a person aged 18-65 years who received the Ad26.COV2.S COVID-19 vaccine or a placebo. The V call is TRBV4-3, the J call TRBJ2-5; tentative D call: TRBD2 (6 bases). CDR3 DNA sequence: TGCGCCAGCAGCCAAGCGGGAGCTCAAGAGACCCAGTACTTC. Translated, it gives CASSQAGAQETQYF.